These 3 T cell receptor beta chains were all obtained from the same sample, sequenced in a study of cytomegalovirus exposure and HLA in healthy donors. The primer mix had 60 Vbeta and 13 Jbeta primers. Only in-frame clones appear in the TCRdb table, and some are missing; sequencing was by immunoSEQ multiplex PCR. The table includes 30,000 to 40,000 clones, about three fifths detected once. Sequencing was performed on PBMCs. The receptors were gathered from a middle-aged man in good health and CMV-seropositive.

The chain employs TRBV5-4 and TRBJ2-5, with TRBD1 as a possible D gene (6 bases). In germline, CDR1 is SGHNT, CDR2 YYREEE (reference sequence). V lost 0 bases and J lost 5, with 11 bases in between. This CDR3 contains 14 residues. In DNA, the CDR3 is TGTGCCAGCAGCTTGGGCAGGGGAGCGGAGACCCAGTACTTC. This sequence encodes CASSLGRGAETQYF.

V and J are TRBV7-8 and TRBJ2-7, with D tentatively TRBD2 (6 bases). Germline V gene sequence: CDR1 SGHVS, CDR2 FQNEAQ. V shed 0 bases and J shed 4 bases, with 7 bases lying between them. This CDR3 is built from 13 residues. The CDR3 DNA reads as TGTGCCAGCAGCTTAGCGGAGGGGTACGAGCAGTACTTC. Translation gives CASSLAEGYEQYF. The variable domain in full, with the rest retrieved from reference TRBV7-8 and TRBJ2-7, is GAGVSQSPRYKVAKRGQDVALRCDPISGHVSLFWYQQALGQGPEFLTYFQNEAQLDKSGLPSDRFFAERPEGSVSTLKIQRTQQEDSAVYLCASSLAEGYEQYFGPGTRLTVT.

This clone has just one count. The genes are TRBV29-1 and TRBJ2-3; D possibly corresponds to TRBD1 (5 bases). Germline V gives CDR1 SQVTM, CDR2 ANQGSEA. The CDR3 spans 12 residues. The V end was cut by 4 bases, the J end by 4 bases, with 9 bases between. CDR3 amino acids: CSVVRAADTQYF. The CDR3 bases are TGCAGCGTTGTCAGGGCCGCAGATACGCAGTATTTT.